The 9 T cell receptor beta chains reported below all come from one sample, sequenced in a study of cytomegalovirus exposure and HLA in healthy donors. Method: immunoSEQ multiplex PCR; TCRdb's copy keeps in-frame clones and lacks some. The sample records over 75,000 clones, 85% being singletons. The sample taken for sequencing was PBMCs. The source is a man between 18 and 29 years old in good health and CMV-seropositive.

The chain carries TRBV6-4 and TRBJ1-5; the match to TRBD1 covers 7 bases. This CDR3 region has 16 residues. Germline assignment: CDR1 MRHNA and CDR2 SNTAGT. V shed 4 bases and J 0 bases; nucleotides not matched to a gene: 6. CDR3 in amino acids: CASSGTGENSNQPQHF. The CDR3 DNA reads as TGTGCCAGCAGTGGGACAGGTGAAAATAGCAATCAGCCCCAGCATTTT.

This chain connects TRBV28 to TRBJ2-1; 12 bases fit TRBD2. V dropped 3 bases and J dropped 1; count of bases not matched to a gene: 7. CDR1 and CDR2 (germline): MDHEN, SYDVKM. The CDR3 is 18 amino acids. CDR3 in DNA: TGTGCCAGCAGTTTGACACCTAGCGGGAGGGTATCCTACAATGAGCAGTTCTTC. It encodes CASSLTPSGRVSYNEQFF.

The V call is TRBV28, the J call TRBJ2-3; tentatively, D is TRBD2 (6 bases). V was pared by 4 bases and J by 0 bases, with 14 bases between. Germline V CDR1 and CDR2: MDHEN, SYDVKM. The CDR3 is 16 residues long. The CDR3 DNA reads as TGTGCCAGCAGTTCCCTCCTAGCGCGGAGCACAGATACGCAGTATTTT. Its translation: CASSSLLARSTDTQYF.

The chain links TRBV28 to TRBJ1-1, with D hard to call. V was pared by 1 base and J by 0 bases, with 6 bases between. CDR1 is MDHEN and CDR2 is SYDVKM in the germline V gene. This CDR3 is built from 14 residues. The CDR3 protein is CASSLSPMNTEAFF. Here the CDR3 DNA reads TGTGCCAGCAGTTTATCCCCAATGAACACTGAAGCTTTCTTT.

The chain combines TRBV29-1 with TRBJ2-1, with 8 bases aligning to TRBD2. V lost 4 bases to trimming and J lost 4 bases; unmatched junction nucleotides: 12. This CDR3 comprises 16 residues. Germline assignment: CDR1 SQVTM and CDR2 ANQGSEA. Here the CDR3 reads CSVAREGTRWYNEQFF. The CDR3 coding sequence is TGCAGCGTTGCCAGGGAAGGGACTAGGTGGTACAATGAGCAGTTCTTC.

The chain combines TRBV6-1 with TRBJ1-2; D unresolved. V was shortened by 1 base and J by 7 bases, with 10 bases between the two germline ends. The CDR3 totals 13 residues. Per the germline V gene, CDR1 is MNHNS and CDR2 is SASEGT. The CDR3 region is CASSEVGTGGYTF. CDR3 nucleotide sequence: TGTGCCAGCAGTGAAGTCGGTACGGGTGGCTACACCTTC.

This chain joins TRBV6-5 and TRBJ2-1; no clear D. V shed 5 bases and J shed 4 bases, with 9 bases lying between them. This CDR3 has 13 amino acids. Germline V gene lookup returns CDR1 MNHEY and CDR2 SVGAGI. CDR3 region: CASSASRYNEQFF. The CDR3 DNA is TGTGCCAGCAGTGCATCGAGGTACAATGAGCAGTTCTTC.

The chain carries TRBV5-4 and TRBJ2-1, with 9 bases identical to TRBD2. Germline CDR1 SGHNT, CDR2 YYREEE (reference sequence). Trimming cost V 3 bases and J 7 bases; bases outside gene matches: 8. The CDR3 consists of 15 residues. The chain's CDR3 is CASSWGGGRANEQFF. DNA of the CDR3: TGTGCCAGCAGCTGGGGTGGCGGGAGGGCGAATGAGCAGTTCTTC.

This chain connects TRBV28 to TRBJ1-2, with D maybe TRBD1 (5 bases). CDR1 MDHEN and CDR2 SYDVKM come from the germline V gene. CDR3 size: 13 residues. V was shortened by 7 bases and J by 3 bases, with 12 bases between the two germline ends. CDR3 protein: CASTQTGDYGYTF. The CDR3 DNA sequence: TGTGCCAGCACCCAAACAGGCGACTATGGCTACACCTTC.